This T cell receptor beta chain came from a study of blood T cells in healthy people across ages (dated by TCRdb to the mid-2010s). Regarding the complete study: In model experiments, template switching captured about one uniquely barcoded TCR beta cDNA molecule for every two T cells. The donors were divided into four age groups: young (average around 16 years), middle-aged (over 35), aged (approximately 62) and long-lived (82). To track age-related changes in TCR beta repertoire diversity, the study relied on deep sequencing normalized with unique cDNA molecular identifiers. Using the same blood draw, the study looked at two additional independent replicas of 1 million unique cDNA reads for two donors, one aged 18 to 30 and the other aged 80 or older. General conclusions and limits of the study: Total diversity estimates from one million sequenced T cells were considered lower bounds and underestimates. A strong correlation was found between observed TCR beta diversity and the percentage of naive T cells measured by flow cytometry. Observed TCR beta diversity per million T cells fell roughly linearly with age, and a significant reduction was already apparent by age approximately 41. Compared with the aged group, more naive CD4+ T cells, fewer expanded clones and increased TCR diversity were shown by the long-lived group, suggesting age selection. The CMV infection status of donors was not known, potentially confounding age-related changes in expanded clonotypes. Bulk unsorted PBMC profiling prevented conclusive comparison of naive and antigen-experienced compartments.

Between the V and J ends, shortened by 7 bases and 2 bases respectively, the junction contains 12 bases. The CDR3 measures 13 amino acids from cysteine to phenylalanine. This entry keeps only the CDR3 DNA: 39 bases, framed from base 1. CDR1 and CDR2 (SGHRS, YFSETQ) derive from the germline V gene. Donors were under 40 systemically healthy Caucasian individuals from Russia aged roughly 6 to 95 years. Around 10 milliliters of peripheral blood were collected from each donor into EDTA-treated Vacutainer tubes. Ficoll-Paque density-gradient centrifugation was used to isolate PBMCs, with at least 6.5 million per sample. Trizol reagent was used to extract total RNA from PBMCs, with at least 6 micrograms per sample. For every donor, flow cytometry on a PBMC aliquot measured the percentage of naive CD45RAhigh/CD27high T cells. The library was made by 5' RACE. For sequencing, an Illumina HiSeq 2500 was employed. A second PCR of about 6 to 11 cycles was run with a J-beta primer mix and a sample-barcoded 5' primer. A unique molecular identifier was introduced onto each TCR beta cDNA molecule by a template-switch 5' adaptor carrying 12 random nucleotides. Each sample yielded at least 3 million CDR3-containing paired-end reads. First-strand cDNA synthesis was performed from all RNA using the Mint cDNA synthesis kit, with priming by a TRBC-specific oligonucleotide. After uracil-DNA glycosylase treatment, a first 18-cycle PCR used universal primers M1SS and BC2_uni_R on all cDNA. As for how the authors treated the data: Each sample was normalized by randomly selecting 1 million high-quality reads, each carrying a distinct molecular identifier. Instead of being binned into consensus sequences, reads with shared molecular identifiers were discarded. MiTCR, run with a Q25 quality threshold and the strictest error-elimination algorithm, handled CDR3 identification, clonotype clustering and error correction. A nonparametric unseen species model using Euler transformation provided a lower-bound estimate of total TCR beta diversity. In-frame beta chains were kept once TCRdb had trimmed the public reads at Q25 with fastp and called clones with MiXCR. Here each entry gathers all rows of one CDR3 protein and keeps the most common genes and DNA. TCRdb's processing, not the authors', yielded these V and J calls. Recorded for this sample are over a million distinct CDR3 sequences; roughly a quarter of them occurred a single time. The ten most abundant clones make up around 0.75% of the sample.

This clonotype has only a few counts. This receptor's antigen is unknown. Base quality data are lacking; no much larger clone is found one base away. These data were likewise used in another study, on T cells of mothers and their children. The second paper further reports: Donors were nine systemically healthy Caucasian individuals: three mothers and their six children. cDNA synthesis consumed the entire amount of extracted RNA, loaded at roughly 1.5 ug RNA in each 15 ul reaction. In the second PCR, the M1S primer added sample barcodes and 2-4 random nucleotides. Each mother yielded over 8.5 million TCR beta CDR3 reads and each child some 3 million reads. Thymic selection shapes the output of TCR recombination in a similar way in related and unrelated pairs, and inherited differences have a minor effect. Normalized repertoire overlap was always slightly but never significantly higher in related than unrelated mother-child pairs. Persistent microchimeric T cell clones were not detected, at a sensitivity of about 90 clones per million clonotypes. To look for features that set related mother-child pairs apart from unrelated individuals, the researchers ran deep NGS to compare the TCR beta repertoires of mothers and children. Mothers averaged about 37 +/- 4 years of age and children averaged approximately 12 +/- 4 years. Libraries were sequenced on Illumina HiSeq 2000 with 100+100 nt paired-end reads after adapter ligation with NEBNext reagents. Mother and child libraries were prepared a month apart and sequenced in separate runs to prevent cross-contamination. For each donor, somewhere between roughly 500,000 and 2,300,000 distinct TCR beta clonotypes were identified. Naive TCR beta clonotypes were estimated from low-frequency clonotypes matched to each donor's FACS-determined naive share, without sorting.

The specimen was blood. This receptor chain uses TRBV5-1 and TRBJ2-5; no D gene is confidently identified. The receptor was isolated from a girl aged 2-10 years in good health. The sequence in DNA is TGCGCCAGCCGATTAAACGGGCAAGAGACCCAGTACTTC. It encodes CASRLNGQETQYF.